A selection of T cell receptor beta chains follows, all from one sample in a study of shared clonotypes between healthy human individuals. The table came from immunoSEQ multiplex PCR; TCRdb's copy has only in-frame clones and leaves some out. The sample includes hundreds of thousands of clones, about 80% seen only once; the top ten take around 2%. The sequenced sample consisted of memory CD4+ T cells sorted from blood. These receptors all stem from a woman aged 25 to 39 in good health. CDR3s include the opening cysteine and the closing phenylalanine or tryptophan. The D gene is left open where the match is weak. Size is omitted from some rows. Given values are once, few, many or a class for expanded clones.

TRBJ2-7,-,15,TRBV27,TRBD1,CASSSGWTGVREQYF,TGTGCCAGCAGTTCGGGGTGGACAGGGGTAAGAGAGCAGTACTTC
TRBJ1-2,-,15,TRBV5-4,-,CASSLAHRDNYGYTF,TGTGCCAGCAGCTTGGCTCACCGAGATAACTATGGCTACACCTTC
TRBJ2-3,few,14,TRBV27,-,CASSQIRSGDTQYF,TGTGCCAGCAGTCAAATCCGGTCCGGGGATACGCAGTATTTT
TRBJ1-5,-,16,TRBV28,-,CASKGGRANSNQPQHF,TGTGCCAGCAAGGGGGGCAGGGCAAACAGCAATCAGCCCCAGCATTTT
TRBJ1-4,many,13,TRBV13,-,CASSFQVQKKLFF,TGTGCCAGCAGCTTTCAGGTTCAGAAAAAACTGTTTTTT
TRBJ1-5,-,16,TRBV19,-,CASRDTMTANNQPQHF,TGTGCCAGTAGAGACACCATGACAGCGAATAATCAGCCCCAGCATTTT
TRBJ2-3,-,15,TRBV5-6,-,CASSLSTGHTDTQYF,TGTGCCAGCAGCTTGAGTACAGGACACACAGATACGCAGTATTTT
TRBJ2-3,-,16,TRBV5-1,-,CASSPKVLRREDTQYF,TGCGCCAGCAGCCCGAAAGTCTTACGGCGGGAAGATACGCAGTATTTT
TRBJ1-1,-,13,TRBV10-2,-,CASSGARGGEAFF,TGCGCCAGCAGTGGGGCGCGGGGGGGTGAAGCTTTCTTT
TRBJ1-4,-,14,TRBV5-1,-,CASRDRSTNEKLFF,TGCGCCAGCAGGGACAGATCAACTAATGAAAAACTGTTTTTT